Following are 27 T cell receptor beta chains from one sample sequenced in a study of identical twins. TCRdb itself ran the 5' RACE reads through MiXCR, one entry per CDR3 protein. The repertoire consists of 450,000 or so distinct CDR3 sequences, with approximately 15% occurring once and the leading ten covering approximately 0.52%. These data also formed part of another study, on yellow fever vaccine responses in identical twins.

What was sequenced was CD4+ T cells sorted from blood. These receptors were taken from a woman aged 18-29 years in good health.

This clonotype was seen repeatedly, ten times or more. V gene TRBV28 combines with J gene TRBJ2-3, with 9 nucleotides matching TRBD1. This CDR3 is 15 amino acids long. The V gene end was trimmed by 5 bases and the J gene end by 3 bases; junction bases not matched to a gene: 6. From germline, CDR1 is MDHEN and CDR2 SYDVKM. The CDR3 here is CASSPTGGGTDTQYF. DNA for the CDR3: TGTGCCAGCAGTCCGACAGGGGGGGGGACAGATACGCAGTATTTT.

This clonotype was detected a few times. The rearrangement uses TRBV6-5 and TRBJ1-2; D remains unclear. Looked up from germline, CDR1 is MNHEY and CDR2 is SVGAGI. The CDR3 runs 13 residues. The V gene lost 2 bases and the J gene lost 7 bases, with 11 bases spanning the gap. CDR3 coding DNA: TGTGCCAGCAGTTACCGCACAGTGGGTGGCTACACCTTC. This sequence encodes CASSYRTVGGYTF.

The chain is built from TRBV2 and TRBJ2-2; perhaps TRBD2 as D (6 bases). V lost 7 bases and J 1 base, leaving 10 bases between the germline ends. This CDR3 contains 14 residues. Per germline, CDR1 SNHLY and CDR2 FYNNEI. The CDR3 spells CASIPGENTGELFF. In DNA, the CDR3 is TGTGCCAGCATCCCGGGAGAGAACACCGGGGAGCTGTTTTTT.

The chain recombines TRBV28 with TRBJ2-1; TRBD2 agrees at 8 bases. With V trimmed by 8 bases and J by 6 bases, 6 bases remained unmatched. Germline V gene data show CDR1 as MDHEN and CDR2 as SYDVKM. The CDR3 is 13 amino acids. This chain's CDR3 is CASLHGTSNEQFF. The CDR3 DNA reads TGTGCCAGCCTCCACGGGACTAGCAATGAGCAGTTCTTC.

There are a few counts of this clonotype. The CDR3 reads CASSLNKNTEAFF. DNA for the CDR3: TGTGCCAGCAGCTTAAACAAGAACACTGAAGCTTTCTTT. The rearrangement joins TRBV7-9 to TRBJ1-1; D ambiguous. The CDR3 runs to 13 residues. CDR1 SEHNR and CDR2 FQNEAQ come from the germline V gene (reference sequence). Deletions cut 2 bases from V and 1 base from J, with 5 bases between.

This clonotype was counted a few times. Possible read error: a much larger clone is one base away. This chain uses TRBV6-2 or TRBV6-3 with TRBJ2-1; 10 bases map to TRBD1. This CDR3 contains 14 residues. The J segment lost 3 bases and the V segment lost 6 bases, leaving 2 bases of the junction unmatched. Looked up from germline, CDR1 is MNHEY and CDR2 is SVGEGT. The CDR3 bases are TGTGCCAGCAGACGGACAGGGGGCTACAATGAGCAGTTCTTC. This encodes CASRRTGGYNEQFF.

The J gene is TRBJ2-7, the V gene TRBV6-5; 8 nucleotides agree with TRBD2. The CDR3 consists of 15 residues. Germline loops: CDR1 MNHEY, CDR2 SVGAGI. The junction had 6 bases not matched to a gene; V was cut back by 2 bases and J by 3 bases. The CDR3 protein is CASSYAAGANYEQYF. The DNA of the CDR3 is TGTGCCAGCAGTTACGCAGCGGGAGCAAACTACGAGCAGTACTTC.

This clonotype was counted many times. The gene calls are TRBV3-1 and TRBJ2-7, with 7 bases aligning to TRBD2. Germline CDR1 and CDR2: LGHDT and YNNKEL (reference sequence). With 3 bases clipped from V and 1 base from J, the junction kept 3 bases outside the gene matches. There are 14 residues in the CDR3. CDR3 nucleotide sequence: TGTGCCAGCAGCCAGTCTAGCGGATCCTACGAGCAGTACTTC. Translating gives CASSQSSGSYEQYF.

The chain couples TRBV10-3 to TRBJ2-5; 7 bases line up with TRBD1. The trim removed 3 bases at V and 2 bases at J, leaving 9 bases unmatched. Germline V gives CDR1 ENHRY, CDR2 SYGVKD. This CDR3 is 16 amino acids long. The CDR3 bases are TGTGCCATCAGTGATAACAGGGGATTAGGGCAAGAGACCCAGTACTTC. Amino acids: CAISDNRGLGQETQYF.

This clonotype was found a few times. The chain recombines TRBV11-2 with TRBJ2-3, with D possibly being TRBD1 or TRBD2 (5 bases each). Trimming stripped 5 bases from V and 4 bases from J, with 16 bases between. Germline V gene lookup returns CDR1 SGHAT and CDR2 FQNNGV. The CDR3 length is 15 residues. In DNA form, the CDR3 reads TGTGCCAGCAGCCCGGTTGGGGGAGTTCCAGATACGCAGTATTTT. Amino acid sequence: CASSPVGGVPDTQYF.

This clonotype was seen only a few times. V usage is TRBV7-2 and J usage is TRBJ2-1, with TRBD1 matching 7 bases. There are 14 residues in the CDR3. The germline CDR1 and CDR2 sequences are SGHTA and FQGNSA. J lost 5 bases, V lost 4 bases, and 5 bases had no gene match. Written as DNA, the CDR3 is TGTGCCAGCAGCTACAGGGGTACCGACAATGAGCAGTTCTTC. This encodes CASSYRGTDNEQFF.

This chain links TRBV18 with TRBJ2-5; D gene uncertain. Germline lookup yields CDR1 KGHSH and CDR2 LQKENI. V dropped 2 bases and J dropped 3 bases, with 10 bases sitting between them. The CDR3 contains 14 residues. The CDR3 sequence is CASSPGRMEETQYF. CDR3 DNA sequence: TGTGCCAGCTCACCAGGACGGATGGAAGAGACCCAGTACTTC.

This clonotype came up a few times. The genes are TRBV2 and TRBJ2-7; D is undetermined. This CDR3 has 15 amino acids. Germline V gene data show CDR1 as SNHLY and CDR2 as FYNNEI. The V end lost 1 base, the J end lost 2 bases, and 12 bases lay between the germline ends. In DNA form, the CDR3 reads TGTGCCAGCAGTGAAGGGGTCTGGGAAACCTACGAGCAGTACTTC. It codes for CASSEGVWETYEQYF.

The chain uses TRBV28 and TRBJ2-7, with unresolved D. The CDR3 totals 15 residues. CDR1 MDHEN and CDR2 SYDVKM come from the germline V gene. Deletions cut 6 bases from V and 6 bases from J, with 21 bases between. The CDR3 DNA reads TGTGCCAGCAGCCCAGAGAGACTCCCCCACCTCGAGCAGTACTTC. This translates into CASSPERLPHLEQYF.

This clonotype was seen a handful of times. The chain couples TRBV6-2 or TRBV6-3 to TRBJ2-1; D is possibly TRBD1 (5 bases). Germline V lookup: CDR1 MNHEY, CDR2 SVGEGT. V was cut by 5 bases and J by 10 bases, with 6 bases left in between. The CDR3 sequence is 10 residues long. This CDR3 is CASSPGEQFF. The CDR3 DNA sequence: TGTGCCAGCAGTCCAGGGGAGCAGTTCTTC.

The sample holds a few counts of this clonotype. The chain is built from TRBV7-2 and TRBJ2-1; no clear D gene. The CDR3 totals 14 residues. V gave up 7 bases and J gave up 3 bases, with 13 bases separating them. Germline CDR1 reads SGHTA; CDR2 reads FQGNSA. The DNA of the CDR3 is TGTGCCAGCACCGCCCTCATAGGCTACAATGAGCAGTTCTTC. This codes for CASTALIGYNEQFF.

This clonotype has just a few counts. CDR3 in DNA: TGTGCCAGCAGCCAAGAAGGGAGAGTTGGTGGTGAGCAGTTCTTC. Translated, it gives CASSQEGRVGGEQFF. V and J are TRBV14 and TRBJ2-1, with D possibly TRBD2 on 5 matching bases. The germline gives CDR1 SGHDN, CDR2 FVKESK. Trimming removed 0 bases from V and 9 bases from J, with 15 bases in between. This CDR3 comprises 15 residues.

The rearrangement joins TRBV3-1 to TRBJ1-6; 7 bases fit TRBD1. The CDR3 runs to 15 residues. The germline V gene has CDR1 LGHDT and CDR2 YNNKEL (reference sequence). J lost 11 bases, V lost 3 bases, and 10 bases had no gene match. CDR3 amino acids: CASSHFDRDLAPLHF. CDR3 nucleotides: TGTGCCAGCAGCCACTTCGACAGGGATTTAGCACCCCTCCACTTT.

This clonotype was counted only a few times. The chain's CDR3 is CASSPRDRVLYGYTF. CDR3 bases: TGTGCCAGCTCACCTCGGGACAGGGTGTTGTATGGCTACACCTTC. J is TRBJ1-2 and V is TRBV18, with 9 bases matching TRBD1. The CDR3 is 15 amino acids. With 3 bases clipped from V and 5 bases from J, the junction kept 7 bases outside the gene matches. Germline-derived CDR1 and CDR2 are KGHSH and LQKENI.

The chain employs TRBV6-6 and TRBJ1-2; D is unclear. This CDR3 contains 10 residues. Trimming took off 4 bases at V and 8 bases at J, with 5 bases between the two ends. From germline, CDR1 is MNHNY and CDR2 SVGAGI (reference sequence). In DNA, the CDR3 is TGTGCCAGCAGTTTCCCGGGCTACACCTTC. It translates to CASSFPGYTF.

This clonotype was detected a few times. The CDR3 nucleotides read TGTGCCATCAGTGAGGACGGGACTCGGGGAACTGAAGCTTTCTTT. This codes for CAISEDGTRGTEAFF. The chain is built from TRBV10-3 and TRBJ1-1, with a weak D call TRBD1 (5 bases). The germline CDR1 and CDR2 sequences are ENHRY and SYGVKD. The CDR3 runs 15 residues. Between the trimmed V and J ends, which lost 2 bases and 5 bases, there was a span of 15 bases.

This rearrangement joins TRBV6-1 to TRBJ2-1, with 14 bases identical to TRBD2. The CDR3 has 16 amino acids. CDR1 and CDR2 from the germline V gene are MNHNS and SASEGT. J lost 7 bases, V lost 6 bases, and 8 bases had no gene match. The CDR3 sequence is CASRPPGLAGANEQFF. CDR3 in DNA: TGTGCCAGCAGACCCCCGGGACTAGCGGGAGCAAATGAGCAGTTCTTC.

The chain couples TRBV6-5 to TRBJ1-1; TRBD1 aligns across 11 bases. The CDR3 length is 18 residues. The germline V gene has CDR1 MNHEY and CDR2 SVGAGI. The V and J ends lost 0 bases and 5 bases, in that order; junction bases with no gene match: 11. Written as DNA, the CDR3 is TGTGCCAGCAGTTACTCTAGCGGTTTGGGGACAGGGGGTACTGAAGCTTTCTTT. It codes for CASSYSSGLGTGGTEAFF.

The rearrangement joins TRBV6-2 or TRBV6-3 to TRBJ2-7, with a possible D match to TRBD1 (6 bases). The CDR3 is 12 amino acids. Trimming pared 8 bases from V and 3 bases from J, leaving 11 bases between. Germline CDR1 and CDR2: MNHEY and SVGEGT. The CDR3 loop is CASGGQSYEQYF. CDR3 coding DNA: TGTGCCAGCGGGGGACAAAGCTACGAGCAGTACTTC.

This clonotype was counted a single time. The J gene is TRBJ2-7, the V gene TRBV7-9; 7 bases agree with TRBD1. The germline V gene has CDR1 SEHNR and CDR2 FQNEAQ (reference sequence). V lost 5 bases, J lost 12 bases, and 10 bases stayed unmatched. The CDR3 covers 12 residues. This chain's CDR3 is CASSPGTAPAYF. The CDR3 DNA is TGTGCCAGCAGCCCGGGGACAGCCCCAGCGTACTTC.

The V call is TRBV15, the J call TRBJ2-7, with D perhaps TRBD1 (5 bases). CDR3 length: 15 amino acids. Trimming pared 0 bases from V and 7 bases from J, leaving 16 bases between. Germline V gives CDR1 LNHNV, CDR2 YYDKDF (reference sequence). CDR3: CATSRDFGAENEQYF. The CDR3 nucleotides read TGTGCCACCAGCAGAGATTTTGGGGCGGAGAATGAGCAGTACTTC.

This chain connects TRBV5-5 to TRBJ2-7, with 15 positions matching TRBD2. V gave up 0 bases and J gave up 6 bases; unmatched junction bases: 4. Per germline, CDR1 SGHKS and CDR2 YYEKEE (reference sequence). The CDR3 runs to 16 residues. The CDR3 nucleotides are TGTGCCAGCAGCTTGGGGACTAGCGGGAGGGCCCGCGAGCAGTACTTC. Translation gives CASSLGTSGRAREQYF.